This paragraph covers one T cell receptor (beta chain) sequence. The antigen remains undetermined. The entry originates in a study of cytomegalovirus exposure and HLA in healthy donors. General observations from the study: TCR beta sequences reportedly predicted the HLA-A and HLA-B alleles of most subjects accurately. Researchers reported that a few CMV-associated chains were confirmed in vitro as CMV antigen-specific.

Germline V lookup: CDR1 GTSNPN, CDR2 SVGIG (reference sequence). Trimming at V came to 7 bases and at J to 3 bases, leaving 4 bases not matched to a gene. This CDR3 contains 13 residues. PCR amplification relied on 60 Vbeta primers (plus 13 Jbeta primers). Original analysis: In a later analysis, of tens of millions of unique beta chains, around 9.9 million appeared in at least two donors. Repertoires were generated with immunoSEQ multiplex PCR, while TCRdb's copy carries only in-frame clones and drops some. From that table come the V and J calls and clone size; the DNA was used to work out D and trimming. The sample lists 110,000 to 150,000 clones, approximately 80% occurring once. Each donor's status was that of a healthy bone marrow donor.

The material sequenced was PBMCs. This sequence joins TRBV30 and TRBJ2-7; 12 bases align to TRBD2. This receptor was identified in a man in his forties or fifties in good health and CMV-seronegative. In DNA form, the CDR3 reads TGTGCCTCTACGACTAGCGGGGGCTACGAGCAGTACTTC. This gives the protein CASTTSGGYEQYF.